The 27 T cell receptor beta chains below all came from one sample that was sequenced in a study of T cell responses to AZD1222 COVID-19 vaccine. Repertoires were generated with immunoSEQ multiplex PCR, while TCRdb's copy carries only in-frame clones and drops some. Of under 120,000 clones in the sample, approximately 90% were seen once. Here the sequenced sample was peripheral blood, taken 28 days after the second AZD1222 dose. The receptors were sampled from an adult who received the AZD1222 COVID-19 vaccine.

The V call is TRBV28, the J call TRBJ1-5; 8 positions agree with TRBD1. Germline loops: CDR1 MDHEN, CDR2 SYDVKM. The CDR3 spans 12 residues. Germline trimming cut 9 bases from V and 7 bases from J; bases unmatched to any gene: 5. This CDR3 reads CASTQGVQPQHF. The CDR3 DNA reads as TGTGCCAGTACACAGGGGGTGCAGCCCCAGCATTTT.

Comments on this clone: Different DNA sequences within this sample yield the same CDR3. The chain carries TRBV5-1 and TRBJ1-6; tentative D call: TRBD1 (6 bases). Germline V lookup: CDR1 SGHRS, CDR2 YFSETQ. The CDR3 loop spans 14 amino acids. Trimming took off 0 bases at V and 7 bases at J, with 8 bases between the two ends. CDR3 residues: CASSLEGGNSPLHF. The CDR3 region has the DNA TGCGCCAGCAGCTTGGAGGGGGGAAATTCACCCCTCCACTTT. Looking up the rest from reference TRBV5-1 and TRBJ1-6 gives the full variable domain: KAGVTQTPRYLIKTRGQQVTLSCSPISGHRSVSWYQQTPGQGLQFLFEYFSETQRNKGNFPGRFSGRQFSNSRSEMNVSTLELGDSALYLCASSLEGGNSPLHFGNGTRLTVT.

The chain employs TRBV27 and TRBJ1-3; D is perhaps TRBD1 (5 bases). Deletions cut 5 bases from V and 5 bases from J, with 16 bases between. In germline, CDR1 is MNHEY, CDR2 SMNVEV (reference sequence). This CDR3 region has 15 residues. This CDR3 reads CASSPGDGGRNTIYF. In nucleotides, the CDR3 is TGTGCCAGCAGTCCTGGTGACGGGGGTCGAAACACCATATATTTT.

The chain couples TRBV27 to TRBJ2-5; TRBD1 might be the D (6 bases). Germline CDR1 MNHEY, CDR2 SMNVEV (reference sequence). V lost 6 bases, J lost 5 bases, and 16 bases lay in between. The CDR3 is made up of 14 amino acids. The CDR3 region is CASRGAGVMETQYF. The CDR3, as DNA: TGTGCCAGCAGAGGAGCAGGGGTTATGGAGACCCAGTACTTC.

This chain connects TRBV3-1 (or the pseudogene TRBV3-2) to TRBJ2-3; D perhaps matches TRBD2 (5 bases). This CDR3 region has 13 residues. Germline CDR1 is LGHDT and CDR2 is YNNKEL (reference sequence). The germline V and J ends were trimmed by 8 bases and 4 bases, with 13 bases remaining between them. The CDR3 bases are TGTGCCAGCTGTAGCAGTAGCGCAGATACGCAGTATTTT. It encodes CASCSSSADTQYF.

This clone turned up a few times. The J gene is TRBJ1-1, the V gene TRBV5-1, with D tentatively TRBD1 (5 bases). Per germline, CDR1 SGHRS and CDR2 YFSETQ. This CDR3 comprises 15 residues. V lost 4 bases to trimming and J lost 3 bases, with 16 bases between them. CDR3 region: CASSPGQGIDTEAFF. The CDR3 DNA is TGCGCCAGCAGCCCAGGTCAGGGAATTGACACTGAAGCTTTCTTT.

The chain has TRBV2 and TRBJ2-2, with TRBD2 identical over 7 bases. This CDR3 region has 18 residues. With V trimmed by 5 bases and J by 0 bases, 12 bases remained unmatched. CDR1 and CDR2 (germline): SNHLY, FYNNEI. This CDR3 reads CASSPGGGPSPNTGELFF. CDR3 DNA sequence: TGTGCCAGCAGTCCTGGGGGGGGACCCTCGCCGAACACCGGGGAGCTGTTTTTT.

J is TRBJ2-1 and V is TRBV7-3; TRBD1 agrees at 7 bases. The CDR3 extends over 15 amino acids. Germline values: CDR1 SGHTA, CDR2 FQGTGA. Trimming cost V 5 bases and J 4 bases; bases outside gene matches: 8. The CDR3 is CASSTQGTAYNEQFF. The CDR3 DNA sequence: TGTGCCAGCAGCACCCAAGGGACAGCTTACAATGAGCAGTTCTTC.

The gene calls are TRBV29-1 and TRBJ1-1; 9 nucleotides match TRBD1. The junction had 5 bases not matched to a gene; V was cut back by 6 bases and J by 0 bases. This CDR3 is 14 amino acids long. Germline lookup yields CDR1 SQVTM and CDR2 ANQGSEA. The CDR3 DNA reads TGCAGCGTCCAGGGACAGGGATTGAACACTGAAGCTTTCTTT. It encodes CSVQGQGLNTEAFF.

Regarding this clone: Other DNA variants within this sample encode the same CDR3. The chain joins TRBV6-4 to TRBJ2-6, with D possibly being TRBD2 (5 bases). Looked up from germline, CDR1 is MRHNA and CDR2 is SNTAGT. The CDR3 is 16 residues long. The V end lost 0 bases, the J end lost 1 base, and 7 bases lay between the germline ends. The CDR3 DNA follows: TGTGCCAGCAGTGACTCGAGAGGGTCTGGGGCCAACGTCCTGACTTTC. Translated: CASSDSRGSGANVLTF.

V usage is TRBV11-2 and J usage is TRBJ2-7; 14 bases fit TRBD2. The CDR3 extends over 17 amino acids. CDR1 is SGHAT, CDR2 FQNNGV, per germline. V trimming: 6 bases; J trimming: 1 base; junction bases outside the gene matches: 8. The CDR3 protein is CASSQGLAGAFSYEQYF. The CDR3 DNA reads as TGTGCCAGCAGTCAGGGACTAGCGGGGGCCTTTTCCTACGAGCAGTACTTC.

The V and J genes are TRBV27 and TRBJ1-2; tentatively, D is TRBD1 (6 bases). Deletions cut 3 bases from V and 8 bases from J, with 16 bases between. This CDR3 is 14 amino acids long. The V gene's germline CDR1 is MNHEY and CDR2 SMNVEV (reference sequence). The CDR3 here is CASSLNRATGGYTF. The CDR3, as DNA: TGTGCCAGCAGTTTGAACAGGGCAACGGGCGGCTACACCTTC.

The chain is built from TRBV5-1 and TRBJ1-6; D is unclear. The V gene lost 0 bases and the J gene lost 6 bases, with 7 bases spanning the gap. The length of the CDR3 is 14 residues. Germline lookup yields CDR1 SGHRS and CDR2 YFSETQ. The CDR3 DNA reads TGCGCCAGCAGCTTGGACCGAGCTAATTCACCCCTCCACTTT. This sequence encodes CASSLDRANSPLHF.

The chain links TRBV6-2 or TRBV6-3 to TRBJ1-1; 7 bases map to TRBD1. Unmatched junction bases numbered 6, after V lost 4 bases and J lost 4 bases. The CDR3 spans 14 residues. Germline CDR1 is MNHEY and CDR2 is SVGEGT. CDR3 sequence: CASSFAPGGTEAFF. The CDR3, as DNA: TGTGCCAGCAGTTTCGCCCCAGGGGGCACTGAAGCTTTCTTT.

This clone was seen a few times. The chain joins TRBV5-1 to TRBJ2-5; TRBD2 matches at 7 bases. V shed 3 bases and J 0 bases; nucleotides not matched to a gene: 5. This CDR3 has 15 amino acids. Germline V gene data show CDR1 as SGHRS and CDR2 as YFSETQ. CDR3 region: CASSSSGADQETQYF. The CDR3 region has the DNA TGCGCCAGCAGCTCGAGCGGGGCTGACCAAGAGACCCAGTACTTC.

V is TRBV5-6 and J is TRBJ1-6, with 7 bases fitting TRBD1. The CDR3 consists of 15 residues. V gave up 2 bases and J gave up 7 bases; unmatched junction bases: 6. The V gene's germline CDR1 is SGHDT and CDR2 YYEEEE. CDR3 amino acids: CASSFTGQINSPLHF. In DNA form, the CDR3 reads TGTGCCAGCAGCTTTACGGGACAGATCAATTCACCCCTCCACTTT.

This clone was seen a few times. The chain uses TRBV14 and TRBJ1-3; the D is unclear. Germline V gene lookup returns CDR1 SGHDN and CDR2 FVKESK. With 0 bases removed from V and 0 bases from J, the gap between germline ends came to 12 bases. There are 17 residues in the CDR3. The CDR3 reads CASSQDRWVPSGNTIYF. The CDR3 DNA sequence: TGTGCCAGCAGCCAAGATAGATGGGTGCCCTCTGGAAACACCATATATTTT.

The chain uses TRBV28 and TRBJ2-1, with 12 bases aligning to TRBD2. This CDR3 spans 17 amino acids. Germline V gene lookup returns CDR1 MDHEN and CDR2 SYDVKM. V was clipped by 4 bases and J by 4 bases; unmatched bases: 8. CDR3 bases: TGTGCCAGCAGTTCTAGCGGGAGGGCAAATTCTTACAATGAGCAGTTCTTC. It encodes CASSSSGRANSYNEQFF.

This rearrangement joins TRBV30 to TRBJ2-7; D is ambiguous. Trimming left V 0 bases short and J 1 base short, with 13 bases between. Looked up from germline, CDR1 is GTSNPN and CDR2 is SVGIG (reference sequence). The CDR3 loop spans 15 amino acids. The CDR3 is CAWSVRRIGSYEQYF. Here the CDR3 DNA reads TGTGCCTGGAGTGTTAGGAGAATTGGGTCCTACGAGCAGTACTTC.

The chain recombines TRBV7-9 with TRBJ1-2, with TRBD1 matching 7 bases. This CDR3 has 15 residues. J lost 4 bases, V lost 7 bases, and 12 bases had no gene match. Germline assignment: CDR1 SEHNR and CDR2 FQNEAQ (reference sequence). CDR3 DNA sequence: TGTGCCAGCACAAACTCGGACAGGCTATTCTATGGCTACACCTTC. Translating gives CASTNSDRLFYGYTF.

This chain links TRBV7-8 with TRBJ1-4; 10 bases fit TRBD1. This CDR3 is 15 amino acids long. The V and J ends lost 5 bases and 7 bases, in that order; junction bases with no gene match: 7. Germline values: CDR1 SGHVS, CDR2 FQNEAQ. This chain's CDR3 is CASSRGRDRGEKLFF. CDR3 nucleotide sequence: TGTGCCAGCAGCCGGGGGAGGGACAGGGGTGAAAAACTGTTTTTT.

The rearrangement links TRBV25-1 to TRBJ2-2; 10 positions agree with TRBD2. V lost 5 bases, J lost 2 bases, and 8 bases stayed unmatched. This CDR3 region has 17 residues. Germline CDR1 reads MGHDK; CDR2 reads SYGVNS. CDR3 amino acids: CASSRTGLADNTGELFF. As DNA, the CDR3 is TGTGCCAGCAGTCGTACCGGACTAGCGGACAACACCGGGGAGCTGTTTTTT.

The V and J genes are TRBV6-2 or TRBV6-3 and TRBJ2-1, with 12 nucleotides matching TRBD2. This CDR3 has 21 residues. The germline V gene has CDR1 MNHEY and CDR2 SVGEGT. Trimming at V came to 4 bases and at J to 10 bases, leaving 26 bases not matched to a gene. The CDR3 nucleotides are TGTGCCAGCAGTTTCTTAGACAGGGGGGGTCCTAGCGGGAGGGCCGGCCTGGAGCAGTTCTTC. Translating gives CASSFLDRGGPSGRAGLEQFF.

This clone was counted a few times. The J gene is TRBJ2-2, the V gene TRBV2, with TRBD2 matching 14 bases. The CDR3 is 17 residues long. Looked up from germline, CDR1 is SNHLY and CDR2 is FYNNEI. V lost 7 bases to trimming and J lost 5 bases; unmatched junction nucleotides: 9. CDR3 DNA: TGTGCCAGCAAGGAGGGACTAGCGGGAGTTTGGACCGGGGAGCTGTTTTTT. Amino acid sequence: CASKEGLAGVWTGELFF.

In its sample, this clone was seen once. V usage is TRBV6-4 and J usage is TRBJ1-6, with D perhaps TRBD1 (6 bases). In germline, CDR1 is MRHNA, CDR2 SNTAGT. The CDR3 has 13 amino acids. Deletions cut 5 bases from V and 10 bases from J, with 12 bases between. The DNA of the CDR3 is TGTGCCAGCAGTAAGGACAGCACCTCACCCCTCCACTTT. This gives the protein CASSKDSTSPLHF.

V gene TRBV6-5 combines with J gene TRBJ2-5; D unclear. Between the trimmed V and J ends, which lost 6 bases and 2 bases, there was a span of 10 bases. The CDR3 totals 13 residues. Germline V gives CDR1 MNHEY, CDR2 SVGAGI. The CDR3 DNA reads TGTGCCAGCAGAAGCAGTGTACAAGAGACCCAGTACTTC. It codes for CASRSSVQETQYF.

This clone ranks as medium-sized. The J gene is TRBJ2-3, the V gene TRBV15; no clear D. Germline values: CDR1 LNHNV, CDR2 YYDKDF (reference sequence). The length of the CDR3 is 15 residues. The ends were cut back, 0 bases at V and 4 bases at J, with 11 bases in the middle. This CDR3 reads CATSRDRSPPDTQYF. The CDR3 DNA follows: TGTGCCACCAGCAGAGACCGGTCCCCTCCAGATACGCAGTATTTT.